The present T cell receptor beta chain was sequenced within a study of blood T cell repertoires in COVID-19. As for the study in general: Acute-phase and convalescent COVID-19 samples originated in the United States, Italy and Spain. T cells, B-cell-depleted T cells, or PBMCs provided the cDNA or gDNA that served as material.

Methods used by the authors: Amplified reference gene primers provided the basis for estimating nucleated cell counts. The method was immunoSEQ multiplex PCR; TCRdb's version includes in-frame clones alone and lacks a portion of them. Clone size and the V and J calls come from that table; the DNA yielded D and trimming. The sample has about 280,000 clones; 75% to 90% are singletons. The CDR3 length is 14 residues. Per the germline V gene, CDR1 is MNHEY and CDR2 is SMNVEV (reference sequence). V lost 2 bases to trimming and J lost 0 bases, with 7 bases between them. Sequenced: peripheral blood. The receptor was isolated from a woman aged 40-49 years who had recovered from COVID-19. V gene TRBV27 combines with J gene TRBJ1-1; no firm D call. The DNA for the CDR3 is TGTGCCAGCAGTTTAAGGCGGGTGAACACTGAAGCTTTCTTT. This gives the protein CASSLRRVNTEAFF.